This T cell receptor (beta chain) was obtained from a study of control samples from healthy donors and cancer patients. TCRdb's table, derived via immunoSEQ multiplex PCR, lists solely in-frame clones and lacks some. The sample has 260,000 or so clones, approximately 80% seen once. The CDR3 sequence is 15 residues long. V dropped 4 bases and J dropped 7; count of bases not matched to a gene: 6. Germline V gives CDR1 KGHDR, CDR2 SFDVKD. The sequenced sample consisted of PBMCs. This TCR was recovered from a woman aged 55-75 years with lung cancer. This chain connects TRBV24-1 to TRBJ1-2; 12 bases align to TRBD1. In DNA form, the CDR3 reads TGTGCCACCAGTGACCCGGGGACAGGGGGCTCTGGCTACACCTTC. It codes for CATSDPGTGGSGYTF.